This is a list of T cell receptor beta chains from one sample in a study of T cells after yellow fever vaccination. TCRdb independently ran MiXCR on the 5' RACE reads; one entry per CDR3 protein. Altogether fewer than 650,000 distinct CDR3 sequences are present, around a fifth being singletons, with the ten largest covering about a sixth. Sequencing used PBMCs, obtained approximately 22 days after the first yellow fever vaccination. The receptors were sampled from a man aged 18 to 35 who received the YFV17D yellow fever vaccine. Both conserved end residues are part of each CDR3. A D gene is named only where the DNA matches it firmly. Not all rows give a size; the values are once, few, many and, for expanded clones, a class.

NA	TRBD2	TRBJ2-2	17	TRBV5-1	TGCGCCAGCAGTTCGGGAGGAAACGCACCGGGAACCGGGGAGCTGTTTTTT	CASSSGGNAPGTGELFF
few	TRBD2	TRBJ2-5	15	TRBV20-1	TGCAGTGCTAGAAAGGTGGGGGGGTACCAAGAGACCCAGTACTTC	CSARKVGGYQETQYF
few	NA	TRBJ2-2	13	TRBV20-1	TGCAGTGCACGCTTCGCGGCCACCGGGGAGCTGTTTTTT	CSARFAATGELFF
NA	TRBD1	TRBJ1-5	15	TRBV11-2	TGTGCCAGCAGCAACCAGGGGGGTCTAGGGCAGCCCCAGCATTTT	CASSNQGGLGQPQHF
few	TRBD2	TRBJ2-5	18	TRBV5-1	TGCGCCAGCAGCTGGAGGACTAGCGGGGGGACAATACAAGAGACCCAGTACTTC	CASSWRTSGGTIQETQYF
many	NA	TRBJ2-2	11	TRBV5-1	TGCGCCAGCAGGGGAACGGCGGAGCTGTTTTTT	CASRGTAELFF
many	TRBD1	TRBJ2-1	16	TRBV10-1	TGCGCCAGCAGTGAGGGAAGGACAGGGGACTACAATGAGCAGTTCTTC	CASSEGRTGDYNEQFF
NA	NA	TRBJ2-1	12	TRBV7-6	TGTGCCAGCAGCTTAGCAGGGATTGAGCAGTTCTTC	CASSLAGIEQFF
NA	TRBD1	TRBJ1-6	15	TRBV9	TGTGCCAGCAGCGTAGACGGGACAGAGAATTCACCCCTCCACTTT	CASSVDGTENSPLHF
NA	NA	TRBJ1-3	13	TRBV6-1	TGTGCCAGCAGTGAACAGACTGGAAACACCATATATTTT	CASSEQTGNTIYF
many	TRBD1	TRBJ2-7	17	TRBV12-3/TRBV12-4	TGTGCCAGCAGTTTAGTAGGGGGACAGGGGGTTTCGGACGAGCAGTACTTC	CASSLVGGQGVSDEQYF
few	NA	TRBJ1-1	13	TRBV5-1	TGCGCCAGCAGCAGGGACACGAACACTGAAGCTTTCTTT	CASSRDTNTEAFF
NA	TRBD1	TRBJ2-3	15	TRBV5-4	TGTGCCAGCAGCTTGGCCCGGACAGGGGGCGATACGCAGTATTTT	CASSLARTGGDTQYF
NA	TRBD1	TRBJ2-4	16	TRBV25-1	TGTGCCAGCAGTGAACCTTCAGGGGGCGGCCGGAACATTCAGTACTTC	CASSEPSGGGRNIQYF
few	NA	TRBJ2-1	12	TRBV14	TGTGCCAGCAGCCAAGAGAATAATGAGCAGTTCTTC	CASSQENNEQFF
NA	NA	TRBJ2-5	12	TRBV20-1	TGCAGTGCTATGGGGAGCCAAGAGACCCAGTACTTC	CSAMGSQETQYF
NA	TRBD1	TRBJ2-4	19	TRBV20-1	TGCAGTGCTAGAGATAGGGACAGATTAGCCCCGCTAGCCAAAAACATTCAGTACTTC	CSARDRDRLAPLAKNIQYF
NA	TRBD1	TRBJ1-5	14	TRBV7-9	TGTGCCAGCAGCGCACAGGGGACTCGTCAGCCCCAGCATTTT	CASSAQGTRQPQHF
NA	NA	TRBJ2-3	16	TRBV6-2/TRBV6-3	TGTGCCAGCAGTTACCCGTCTATCGGGGGCACAGATACGCAGTATTTT	CASSYPSIGGTDTQYF
few	NA	TRBJ1-2	15	TRBV6-5	TGTGCCAGCAGTTCCACCATCACATTAACAGACGGCTACACCTTC	CASSSTITLTDGYTF
once	NA	TRBJ2-3	13	TRBV20-1	TGCAGTGCCCATATGGCAAACACAGATACGCAGTATTTT	CSAHMANTDTQYF
NA	NA	TRBJ1-1	17	TRBV12-3/TRBV12-4	TGTGCCAGCAGTTTAAATCAAGGGGGGGGACGTAGGACTGAAGCTTTCTTT	CASSLNQGGGRRTEAFF
few	TRBD1	TRBJ2-4	15	TRBV7-2	TGTGCCAGCAGCAAGGACAGGGGGCTCGGGAACATTCAGTACTTC	CASSKDRGLGNIQYF
NA	TRBD2	TRBJ2-3	14	TRBV29-1	TGCAGCGTTGAGTTAGCGGGGTTCGCAGATACGCAGTATTTT	CSVELAGFADTQYF
NA	NA	TRBJ1-4	16	TRBV11-2	TGTGCCAGCAGCTTAGTGGGGGGTGCAACTAATGAAAAACTGTTTTTT	CASSLVGGATNEKLFF
NA	NA	TRBJ1-2	15	TRBV2	TGTGCCAGCAGTGAATCTATGAGGGGATACAATGGCTACACCTTC	CASSESMRGYNGYTF
NA	NA	TRBJ2-2	13	TRBV28	TGCTACACAGGGACCCCGGGCACCGGGGAGCTGTTTTTT	CYTGTPGTGELFF
NA	TRBD2	TRBJ2-5	14	TRBV5-4	TGTGCCAGCTACATTAGCGGGGTACAAGAGACCCAGTACTTC	CASYISGVQETQYF
NA	NA	TRBJ2-1	14	TRBV7-9	TGTGCCAGCAGCTTTTCCTCAGCGAACAATGAGCAGTTCTTC	CASSFSSANNEQFF
NA	NA	TRBJ1-1	15	TRBV29-1	TGCAGCGTTGAAGGGCAGGTTCTTTTGAACACTGAAGCTTTCTTT	CSVEGQVLLNTEAFF
NA	TRBD1	TRBJ2-5	12	TRBV28	TGTGCCGGGGGGACAGGGGACGGGGGCCAGTACTTC	CAGGTGDGGQYF
NA	NA	TRBJ1-1	13	TRBV6-5	TGTGCCAGCAGTTTCACAGCCCGCACTGAAGCTTTCTTT	CASSFTARTEAFF
few	NA	TRBJ2-7	14	TRBV12-3/TRBV12-4	TGTGCCAGCAGACCGACAGGAAGCTCCTACGAGCAGTACTTC	CASRPTGSSYEQYF
many	NA	TRBJ1-1	14	TRBV20-1	TGCAGTGCTAGATTCGGGTCAGGGCCCACTGAAGCTTTCTTT	CSARFGSGPTEAFF
NA	TRBD1	TRBJ1-6	16	TRBV7-9	TGTGCCAGCAGCCCAGGACAGGCAAGGAATAATTCACCCCTCCACTTT	CASSPGQARNNSPLHF
few	NA	TRBJ1-5	16	TRBV9	TGTGCCAGCAGTTCCAATCCGACCCAACCCAATCAGCCCCAGCATTTT	CASSSNPTQPNQPQHF
few	NA	TRBJ1-1	13	TRBV11-2	TGTGCCAGCCGTTCTTATTCGAACACTGAAGCTTTCTTT	CASRSYSNTEAFF
NA	NA	TRBJ1-5	15	TRBV6-1	TGTGCCAGCAGGGTGGGGATTGGCGTGGGTCAGCCCCAGCATTTT	CASRVGIGVGQPQHF
few	NA	TRBJ1-6	13	TRBV5-5	TGTGCCAGCAGCCTATACAGGATTTCACCCCTCCACTTT	CASSLYRISPLHF
NA	NA	TRBJ2-7	13	TRBV19	TGTGCCAGTAGGGGATACCAGGGGAATGAGCAGTACTTC	CASRGYQGNEQYF
NA	NA	TRBJ2-5	15	TRBV7-9	TGTGCCAGCAGCTTACCCGAGGGCTTCCAAGAGACCCAGTACTTC	CASSLPEGFQETQYF
once	NA	TRBJ2-3	16	TRBV5-1	TGCGCCAGCAGCTGGGGGTACAGGGAGCACACAGATACGCAGTATTTT	CASSWGYREHTDTQYF